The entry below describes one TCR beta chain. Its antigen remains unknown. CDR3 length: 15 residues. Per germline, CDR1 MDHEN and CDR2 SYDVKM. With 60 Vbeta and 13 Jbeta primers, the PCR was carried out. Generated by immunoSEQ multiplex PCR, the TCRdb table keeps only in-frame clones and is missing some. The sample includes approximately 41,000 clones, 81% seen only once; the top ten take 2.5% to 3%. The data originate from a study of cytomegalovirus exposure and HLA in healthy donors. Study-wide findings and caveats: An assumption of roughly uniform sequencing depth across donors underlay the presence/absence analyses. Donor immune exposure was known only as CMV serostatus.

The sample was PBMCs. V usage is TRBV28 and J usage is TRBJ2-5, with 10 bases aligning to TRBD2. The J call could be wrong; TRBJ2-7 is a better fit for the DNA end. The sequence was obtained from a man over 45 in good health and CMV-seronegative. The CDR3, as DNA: TGTGCCAGCAGTCCTGCCGGACTAGCGGTCTACGAGCAGTACTTC. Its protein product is CASSPAGLAVYEQYF.